This T cell receptor (beta chain) appears in the sequencing data of a study of T cell responses to AZD1222 COVID-19 vaccine. Whole-study findings and limits: Unmutated variant regions reportedly attract nearly half of all spike-specific TCRs. The sample set comprised mostly white British donors with more females, and clonal diversity was possibly underestimated. The study sampled repertoires only after the peak T cell response.

It was second doses at about 4 or about 12 weeks that were pooled. Produced via immunoSEQ multiplex PCR; TCRdb's table is partial and in-frame only. The sample carries around 170,000 clones, 80% to 95% recorded once. V shed 0 bases and J shed 5 bases, with 4 bases lying between them. CDR3 length equals 12 residues. The germline V gene encodes CDR1 SGHDN and CDR2 FVKESK. Comments on this clone: Its antigen remains unidentified.

V and J are TRBV14 and TRBJ1-2; D gene uncertain. The specimen comprised peripheral blood, sampled 28 days after the second AZD1222 dose. The receptor was derived from an adult who received the AZD1222 COVID-19 vaccine. The CDR3 DNA follows: TGTGCCAGCAGCCAAGAATTTTATGGCTACACCTTC. Encoded protein: CASSQEFYGYTF.